Following are 17 T cell receptor beta chains from one sample sequenced in a study of shared clonotypes between healthy human individuals. Here immunoSEQ multiplex PCR was the method, and the copy in TCRdb shows in-frame clones only, minus some. This table holds under 1,900,000 clones, approximately 98.5% found once. The sample consisted of naive CD4+ T cells sorted from blood. Subset defined: CD45RA+ positively selected. Source of these receptors: a young man in good health.

The V and J genes are TRBV30 and TRBJ1-2; the D gene is possibly TRBD1 (5 bases). This CDR3 has 13 amino acids. Germline CDR1 GTSNPN, CDR2 SVGIG (reference sequence). V shed 2 bases and J shed 8 bases, with 15 bases lying between them. The CDR3 DNA reads as TGTGCCTGGAGTTACAGCAGGGACCCCGGCTACACCTTC. It codes for CAWSYSRDPGYTF.

The V call is TRBV6-1, the J call TRBJ2-6; D might be TRBD1 (5 bases). Germline loops: CDR1 MNHNS, CDR2 SASEGT. This CDR3 has 15 amino acids. V was cut by 2 bases and J by 4 bases, with 9 bases left in between. The CDR3, as DNA: TGTGCCAGCAGTGAATCAGGGTACGGGGCCAACGTCCTGACTTTC. Its protein product is CASSESGYGANVLTF.

V and J are TRBV18 and TRBJ1-1; D is unresolved. The germline CDR1 and CDR2 sequences are KGHSH and LQKENI. CDR3 size: 15 residues. The ends were cut back, 2 bases at V and 4 bases at J, with 14 bases in the middle. CDR3 coding DNA: TGTGCCAGCTCACCAATCGACGGAAGGAGCACTGAAGCTTTCTTT. Its protein is CASSPIDGRSTEAFF.

The chain has TRBV6-1 and TRBJ1-1; no reliable D call. The CDR3 length is 14 residues. Germline lookup yields CDR1 MNHNS and CDR2 SASEGT. Trimming cost V 0 bases and J 4 bases, with 9 bases left between them. This CDR3 reads CASSEARRRTEAFF. The CDR3, as DNA: TGTGCCAGCAGTGAAGCCAGGAGGCGCACTGAAGCTTTCTTT.

The chain is built from TRBV18 and TRBJ2-3; D is unresolved. Trimming took off 6 bases at V and 0 bases at J, with 13 bases between the two ends. The CDR3 contains 15 residues. CDR1 and CDR2 from the germline V gene are KGHSH and LQKENI. CDR3 coding DNA: TGTGCCAGCTCTCGTCTACCTATGAGCACAGATACGCAGTATTTT. Protein: CASSRLPMSTDTQYF.

V and J are TRBV19 and TRBJ1-4, with D perhaps TRBD1 (5 bases). V lost 0 bases and J lost 5, with 13 bases in between. Germline values: CDR1 LNHDA, CDR2 SQIVND (reference sequence). The CDR3 covers 16 residues. CDR3 sequence reads: CASSIEAGRWNEKLFF. The CDR3 bases are TGTGCCAGTAGTATAGAGGCGGGACGGTGGAATGAAAAACTGTTTTTT.

Only one count was recorded for this clone. The chain has TRBV11-3 and TRBJ2-2; 7 nucleotides line up with TRBD1. Trimming cost V 1 base and J 1 base; bases outside gene matches: 9. CDR3 length: 18 residues. Per the germline V gene, CDR1 is SGHNT and CDR2 is YENEEA. The CDR3 DNA reads TGTGCCAGCAGCTTAGTTAGGGGGCCTTCCTGGAACACCGGGGAGCTGTTTTTT. The encoded protein is CASSLVRGPSWNTGELFF.

This chain joins TRBV11-2 and TRBJ2-7; weak D call: TRBD2 (7 bases). Germline values: CDR1 SGHAT, CDR2 FQNNGV. V lost 0 bases to trimming and J lost 2 bases, with 11 bases between them. The CDR3 loop spans 15 amino acids. The CDR3 region has the DNA TGTGCCAGCAGCTTAGAGGGGGGGGCCCCCTACGAGCAGTACTTC. It translates to CASSLEGGAPYEQYF. Complete variable domain (other parts from reference TRBV11-2 and TRBJ2-7): EAGVAQSPRYKIIEKRQSVAFWCNPISGHATLYWYQQILGQGPKLLIQFQNNGVVDDSQLPKDRFSAERLKGVDSTLKIQPAKLEDSAVYLCASSLEGGAPYEQYFGPGTRLTVT.

V and J are TRBV5-1 and TRBJ2-7; D is ambiguous. The CDR3 extends over 11 amino acids. CDR1 is SGHRS, CDR2 YFSETQ, per germline. V was clipped by 6 bases and J by 2 bases, with 6 bases between them. CDR3 nucleotide sequence: TGCGCCAGCAAAAATGCCTACGAGCAGTACTTC. Its protein product is CASKNAYEQYF.

The chain joins TRBV2 to TRBJ2-7; D is unresolved. Germline V gene sequence: CDR1 SNHLY, CDR2 FYNNEI. The CDR3 is 14 amino acids. Trimming stripped 4 bases from V and 5 bases from J, with 15 bases between. CDR3 sequence (DNA): TGTGCCAGCAGTGGGTTTTTGGCTACCAACGAGCAGTACTTC. It translates to CASSGFLATNEQYF.

The chain joins TRBV30 to TRBJ1-2, with D unresolved. V shed 4 bases and J shed 4 bases, with 10 bases lying between them. This CDR3 is built from 12 residues. Germline lookup yields CDR1 GTSNPN and CDR2 SVGIG (reference sequence). The CDR3 sequence: CAWNPGGYGYTF. The CDR3, as DNA: TGTGCCTGGAATCCCGGTGGCTATGGCTACACCTTC.

V usage is TRBV11-2 and J usage is TRBJ2-5; a weak D match, TRBD1 (6 bases). Germline-derived CDR1 and CDR2 are SGHAT and FQNNGV. CDR3 length equals 16 residues. V lost 6 bases, J lost 7 bases, and 24 bases lay in between. The CDR3 sequence is CASRITGPTGLGTQYF. DNA for the CDR3: TGTGCCAGCAGAATAACAGGGCCCACCGGTTTGGGGACCCAGTACTTC. Full variable domain (outside the CDR3, taken from reference TRBV11-2 and TRBJ2-5): EAGVAQSPRYKIIEKRQSVAFWCNPISGHATLYWYQQILGQGPKLLIQFQNNGVVDDSQLPKDRFSAERLKGVDSTLKIQPAKLEDSAVYLCASRITGPTGLGTQYFGPGTRLLVL.

The chain links TRBV7-2 to TRBJ1-4; weak D call: TRBD1 (5 bases). This CDR3 comprises 18 residues. Trimming stripped 5 bases from V and 0 bases from J, with 19 bases between. Germline lookup yields CDR1 SGHTA and CDR2 FQGNSA. CDR3 region: CASSPMGLYGATNEKLFF. CDR3 DNA sequence: TGTGCCAGCAGCCCCATGGGACTCTATGGGGCAACTAATGAAAAACTGTTTTTT. The whole variable domain, remainder taken from reference TRBV7-2 and TRBJ1-4, is GAGVSQSPSNKVTEKGKDVELRCDPISGHTALYWYRQSLGQGLEFLIYFQGNSAPDKSGLPSDRFSAERTGGSVSTLTIQRTQQEDSAVYLCASSPMGLYGATNEKLFFGSGTQLSVL.

The V and J genes are TRBV18 and TRBJ2-7; TRBD2 agrees at 11 bases. Trimming removed 4 bases from V and 4 bases from J; junction bases left unmatched: 6. There are 15 residues in the CDR3. Germline-derived CDR1 and CDR2 are KGHSH and LQKENI. In nucleotides, the CDR3 is TGTGCCAGCTCACAGTACACTAGCGGGAGATACGAGCAGTACTTC. Residues: CASSQYTSGRYEQYF.

The genes are TRBV2 and TRBJ1-4; D perhaps matches TRBD1 (5 bases). The germline V and J ends were trimmed by 3 bases and 15 bases, with 17 bases remaining between them. The CDR3 totals 13 residues. Germline CDR1 SNHLY, CDR2 FYNNEI. The CDR3 reads CASSEGLLSGVFF. In DNA form, the CDR3 reads TGTGCCAGCAGTGAGGGACTCTTATCTGGGGTGTTTTTT.

This chain uses TRBV28 with TRBJ1-4; possible D gene TRBD1, 5 bases. This CDR3 comprises 14 residues. V lost 6 bases, J lost 7 bases, and 15 bases lay in between. Germline V gives CDR1 MDHEN, CDR2 SYDVKM. CDR3 sequence: CASRLPGRGEKLFF. The CDR3 DNA is TGTGCCAGCAGATTACCGGGTAGGGGTGAAAAACTGTTTTTT.

V gene TRBV19 combines with J gene TRBJ2-7; the D gene is possibly TRBD1 (6 bases). CDR1 is LNHDA and CDR2 is SQIVND in the germline V gene (reference sequence). There are 13 residues in the CDR3. V gave up 9 bases and J gave up 2 bases, with 14 bases separating them. The CDR3: CASGPGHTYEQYF. The CDR3 coding sequence is TGTGCCAGCGGGCCGGGACACACCTACGAGCAGTACTTC.